This T cell receptor beta chain was profiled in a study of blood T cell repertoires in COVID-19. At the level of the study: The United States, Italy and Spain supplied acute and convalescent COVID-19 samples. PBMCs, B-cell-depleted T cells, or T cells were the source of the cDNA or gDNA that made up the material.

Authors' processing steps: How many nucleated cells were present was estimated from reference gene primer amplification. The table came from immunoSEQ multiplex PCR; TCRdb's copy has only in-frame clones and leaves some out. From that table come the V and J calls and clone size; the DNA was used to work out D and trimming. The data contain some 240,000 clones, 82% of them singletons. Germline V CDR1 and CDR2: LNHDA, SQIVND (reference sequence). J was trimmed by 0 bases and V by 4 bases; bases with no gene match: 6. CDR3 length equals 16 residues. The V and J genes are TRBV19 and TRBJ2-5, with 9 bases lining up with TRBD1. This clonotype was obtained from a woman aged 55-69 years with active or convalescent COVID-19. The source material was peripheral blood. The CDR3 is CASSTGTGSYQETQYF. The CDR3 DNA sequence: TGTGCCAGTAGTACCGGGACAGGGTCGTACCAAGAGACCCAGTACTTC.